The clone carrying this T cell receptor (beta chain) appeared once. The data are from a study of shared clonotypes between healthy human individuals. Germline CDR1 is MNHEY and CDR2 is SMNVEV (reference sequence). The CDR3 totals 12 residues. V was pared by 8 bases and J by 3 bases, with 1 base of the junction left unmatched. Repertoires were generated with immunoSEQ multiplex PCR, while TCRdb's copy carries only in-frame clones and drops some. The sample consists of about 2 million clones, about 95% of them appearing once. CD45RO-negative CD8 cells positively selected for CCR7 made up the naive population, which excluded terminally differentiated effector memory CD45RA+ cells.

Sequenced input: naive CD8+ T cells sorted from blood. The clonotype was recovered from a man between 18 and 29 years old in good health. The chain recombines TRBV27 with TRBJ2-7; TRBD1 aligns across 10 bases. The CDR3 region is CASGQGGYEQYF. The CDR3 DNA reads TGTGCCAGCGGACAGGGGGGCTACGAGCAGTACTTC.